The T cell receptor (beta chain) under discussion was sequenced for a study of shared clonotypes between healthy human individuals. The table came from immunoSEQ multiplex PCR; TCRdb's copy has only in-frame clones and leaves some out. This table has about 1.1 million clones, around 77% appearing once. The CDR3 has 14 amino acids. Germline CDR1 reads MNHEY; CDR2 reads SVGAGI. The V end was cut by 2 bases, the J end by 2 bases, with 10 bases between. Overall study findings and caveats: Despite large depth, sorted-subset datasets appeared incompletely sequenced. Among non-shared clonotypes, generation probabilities were lower than among those shared by all four donors. Several donors held about 5.1% of naive CD4 clonotypes in common.

Donors comprised healthy HIV-negative adults lacking recent acute infections or vaccinations. Remarks on this clone: Its antigen remains unidentified.

The V gene is TRBV6-5, the J gene TRBJ2-7, with D unresolved. The TCR originated in a man aged 18-30 years in good health. Some clones in this sample may be carry-over from other donors' samples. Material for sequencing was memory CD4+ T cells from PBMCs. Subset noted: CD45RA-negative fraction. This CDR3 reads CASSYRSVAYEQYF. The CDR3 DNA reads TGTGCCAGCAGTTACAGGTCGGTCGCCTACGAGCAGTACTTC.